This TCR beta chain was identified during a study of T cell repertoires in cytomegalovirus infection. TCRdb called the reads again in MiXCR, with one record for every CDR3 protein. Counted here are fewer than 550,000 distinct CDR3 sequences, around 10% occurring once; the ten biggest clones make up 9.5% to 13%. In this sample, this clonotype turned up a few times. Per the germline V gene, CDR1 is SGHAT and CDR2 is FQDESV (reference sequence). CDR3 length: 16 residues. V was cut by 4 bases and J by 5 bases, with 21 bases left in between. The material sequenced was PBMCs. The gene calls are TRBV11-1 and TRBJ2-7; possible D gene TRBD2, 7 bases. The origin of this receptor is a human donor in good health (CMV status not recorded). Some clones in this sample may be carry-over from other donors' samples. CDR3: CASSSTSGGWPNEQYF. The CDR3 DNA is TGTGCCAGCAGCTCCACTTCGGGGGGCTGGCCCAACGAGCAGTACTTC.